A single sample is the source of the 22 T cell receptor beta chains below, sequenced in a study of CD8 T cells in ankylosing spondylitis. TCRdb used MiXCR to reprocess the 5' RACE reads, holding one entry per CDR3 protein. Counted here are more than 110,000 distinct CDR3 sequences, roughly 8.3% occurring once; the ten biggest clones make up about 7.3%. The sequenced sample consisted of synovial fluid, either unsorted or a sorted T cell fraction (not recorded which). These TCRs come from a male donor with ankylosing spondylitis.

A few counts support this clonotype. This chain uses TRBV20-1 with TRBJ1-6; TRBD1 matches at 7 bases. V lost 6 bases, J lost 9 bases, and 11 bases stayed unmatched. Germline V gene lookup returns CDR1 DFQATT and CDR2 SNEGSKA (reference sequence). The CDR3 runs 14 residues. CDR3 bases: TGCAGTGCCCAGGGGGAGAATAGAGGTTCACCCCTCCACTTT. It yields the protein CSAQGENRGSPLHF.

This clonotype has ten or more counts. In nucleotides, the CDR3 is TGCGCCAGCAGCCAAAGGGGGGTGGGGGACAACACTGAAGCTTTCTTT. Translation gives CASSQRGVGDNTEAFF. The V gene is TRBV4-1, the J gene TRBJ1-1, with D perhaps matching TRBD1 (6 bases). Germline V gene lookup returns CDR1 MGHRA and CDR2 YSYEKL. Trimming removed 2 bases at V and 2 bases at J, with 15 bases between. CDR3 length: 16 amino acids.

This clonotype was picked up many times. The J gene is TRBJ2-6, the V gene TRBV29-1, with D unresolved. Per germline, CDR1 SQVTM and CDR2 ANQGSEA. Trimming shortened V by 6 bases and J by 5 bases, and 5 bases separated the two germline ends. CDR3 length: 11 residues. This CDR3 is CSVSWANVLTF. The CDR3 DNA follows: TGCAGCGTCTCCTGGGCCAACGTCCTGACTTTC.

This clonotype was recorded a few times. The rearrangement links TRBV3-1 to TRBJ2-1, with 7 bases matching TRBD1. Losses at the gene ends were 3 bases for V and 2 bases for J; bases not matched to a gene: 4. The CDR3 covers 15 residues. Per germline, CDR1 LGHDT and CDR2 YNNKEL (reference sequence). The CDR3 protein is CASSHSDRAYNEQFF. The CDR3 DNA sequence: TGTGCCAGCAGCCATTCTGACAGGGCCTACAATGAGCAGTTCTTC.

This clonotype was detected many times. The chain is built from TRBV5-1 and TRBJ2-1, with a weak D call TRBD2 (6 bases). CDR3 length equals 13 residues. In germline, CDR1 is SGHRS, CDR2 YFSETQ. Trimming took 0 bases from V and 7 from J, leaving 8 bases between them. Written as DNA, the CDR3 is TGCGCCAGCAGCTTGGCCGCGGGGAATGAGCAGTTCTTC. It yields the protein CASSLAAGNEQFF.

The V call is TRBV20-1, the J call TRBJ1-5; TRBD1 is a possible D gene (5 bases). This CDR3 comprises 14 residues. The V end lost 4 bases, the J end lost 1 base, and 11 bases lay between the germline ends. Germline CDR1 is DFQATT and CDR2 is SNEGSKA (reference sequence). The CDR3 sequence is CSAINPGSNQPQHF. The CDR3 nucleotides are TGCAGTGCTATAAATCCAGGGAGCAATCAGCCCCAGCATTTT.

Ten or more counts support this clonotype. The rearrangement uses TRBV27 and TRBJ1-6; 7 nucleotides match TRBD1. V lost 4 bases and J lost 6; bases outside the gene matches: 3. This CDR3 is built from 14 residues. CDR1 MNHEY and CDR2 SMNVEV come from the germline V gene (reference sequence). The CDR3 spells CASSSDRRNSPLHF. The CDR3 DNA sequence: TGTGCCAGCAGTTCGGACAGGCGTAATTCACCCCTCCACTTT.

This clonotype was picked up many times. The V and J genes are TRBV5-1 and TRBJ2-5; D gene uncertain. Germline V gives CDR1 SGHRS, CDR2 YFSETQ. Between the trimmed V and J ends, which lost 3 bases and 3 bases, there was a span of 12 bases. This CDR3 comprises 14 residues. CDR3: CASSSWTEKETQYF. CDR3 DNA: TGCGCCAGCAGCTCTTGGACGGAGAAAGAGACCCAGTACTTC.

The chain employs TRBV27 and TRBJ2-7; 9 bases are shared with TRBD2. Unmatched junction bases numbered 9, after V lost 0 bases and J lost 3 bases. Per germline, CDR1 MNHEY and CDR2 SMNVEV (reference sequence). The CDR3 extends over 17 amino acids. CDR3 DNA sequence: TGTGCCAGCAGTTTATCTTTTAATGTAGCGGGGGACTACGAGCAGTACTTC. Translation: CASSLSFNVAGDYEQYF.

This clonotype came up a few times. The genes are TRBV7-9 and TRBJ2-3; weak D call: TRBD2 (5 bases). Germline CDR1 is SEHNR and CDR2 is FQNEAQ (reference sequence). Trimming removed 5 bases from V and 12 bases from J, with 15 bases in between. The length of the CDR3 is 12 residues. The CDR3 spells CASSPKLEPQYF. The CDR3 bases are TGTGCCAGCAGCCCCAAACTAGAGCCACAGTATTTT. The whole variable domain, filled in from reference TRBV7-9 and TRBJ2-3, reads DTGVSQNPRHKITKRGQNVTFRCDPISEHNRLYWYRQTLGQGPEFLTYFQNEAQLEKSRLLSDRFSAERPKGSFSTLEIQRTEQGDSAMYLCASSPKLEPQYFGPGTRLTVL.

DNA of the CDR3: TGTGCCAGCAGTTACAACCTAGCGGGAACAGATACGCAGTATTTT. It translates to CASSYNLAGTDTQYF. The V gene is TRBV6-2 or TRBV6-3, the J gene TRBJ2-3; the match to TRBD2 covers 9 bases. The CDR3 loop spans 15 amino acids. Germline assignment: CDR1 MNHEY and CDR2 SVGEGT. Germline trimming cut 2 bases from V and 3 bases from J; bases unmatched to any gene: 3.

This clonotype has ten or more counts. The CDR3 loop reads CSAPRTQGTEAFF. DNA for the CDR3: TGCAGTGCTCCCCGGACCCAAGGAACTGAAGCTTTCTTT. The V gene is TRBV20-1, the J gene TRBJ1-1; no firm D call. V lost 5 bases to trimming and J lost 5 bases, with 15 bases between them. The CDR3 is 13 residues long. Germline-derived CDR1 and CDR2 are DFQATT and SNEGSKA (reference sequence).

The rearrangement joins TRBV15 to TRBJ2-3; the D call may be TRBD1 or TRBD2 (6 bases each). Trimming pared 0 bases from V and 2 bases from J, leaving 15 bases between. Germline-derived CDR1 and CDR2 are LNHNV and YYDKDF (reference sequence). This CDR3 region has 17 residues. CDR3 protein: CATSRDRGGPSTDTQYF. The CDR3 DNA reads TGTGCCACCAGCAGAGATCGAGGGGGGCCTTCCACAGATACGCAGTATTTT. Full variable domain (outside the CDR3, taken from reference TRBV15 and TRBJ2-3): DAMVIQNPRYQVTQFGKPVTLSCSQTLNHNVMYWYQQKSSQAPKLLFHYYDKDFNNEADTPDNFQSRRPNTSFCFLDIRSPGLGDTAMYLCATSRDRGGPSTDTQYFGPGTRLTVL.

CDR3 sequence (DNA): TGTGCCAGTCTTCGGATAAGCACCGGGGAGCTGTTTTTT. The encoded protein is CASLRISTGELFF. The chain uses TRBV19 and TRBJ2-2; no clear D gene. Trimming cost V 8 bases and J 4 bases, with 11 bases left between them. CDR3 length: 13 amino acids. Per germline, CDR1 LNHDA and CDR2 SQIVND (reference sequence).

This clonotype was seen a handful of times. The genes are TRBV20-1 and TRBJ2-3, with 7 nucleotides matching TRBD1. The CDR3 covers 13 residues. Germline lookup yields CDR1 DFQATT and CDR2 SNEGSKA (reference sequence). The ends lost 3 bases at V and 4 bases at J; junction bases unmatched: 4. The CDR3 DNA reads TGCAGTGCTAGGAGACAGGGCCCAGATACGCAGTATTTT. Its translation: CSARRQGPDTQYF.

This clonotype turned up a few times. The chain uses TRBV20-1 and TRBJ2-7; tentatively, D is TRBD1 (6 bases). The CDR3 loop spans 12 amino acids. Trimming removed 6 bases at V and 2 bases at J, with 11 bases between. Germline loops: CDR1 DFQATT, CDR2 SNEGSKA (reference sequence). CDR3: CSALTGAYEQYF. The CDR3 DNA follows: TGCAGTGCGTTGACAGGCGCCTACGAGCAGTACTTC.

The J gene is TRBJ1-1, the V gene TRBV20-1, with 8 bases aligning to TRBD1. J lost 5 bases, V lost 6 bases, and 5 bases had no gene match. CDR1 is DFQATT, CDR2 SNEGSKA, per germline (reference sequence). This CDR3 spans 12 amino acids. DNA of the CDR3: TGCAGTGCCGCACAGGGGGGAACTGAAGCTTTCTTT. Amino acids: CSAAQGGTEAFF.

This clonotype showed up many times. The rearrangement uses TRBV10-3 and TRBJ1-5, with a weak D call TRBD1 (5 bases). Trimming cost V 1 base and J 1 base, with 11 bases left between them. The length of the CDR3 is 16 residues. Looked up from germline, CDR1 is ENHRY and CDR2 is SYGVKD. CDR3 sequence: CAISEWAGLSNQPQHF. The CDR3 DNA reads as TGTGCCATCAGTGAGTGGGCAGGGCTAAGCAATCAGCCCCAGCATTTT.

This clonotype showed up many times. The chain combines TRBV10-1 with TRBJ1-1, with D possibly matching TRBD1 (6 bases). Germline lookup yields CDR1 WNHNN and CDR2 SYGVQD (reference sequence). The CDR3 sequence is 13 residues long. Trimming pared 2 bases from V and 12 bases from J, leaving 16 bases between. The chain's CDR3 is CASSEGGRESTFF. The CDR3 bases are TGCGCCAGCAGTGAGGGGGGGCGCGAATCGACTTTCTTT.

This clonotype was seen many times. This chain links TRBV20-1 with TRBJ1-4; a weak D match, TRBD1 (5 bases). The V end was cut by 2 bases, the J end by 8 bases, with 12 bases between. This CDR3 has 13 residues. Germline assignment: CDR1 DFQATT and CDR2 SNEGSKA (reference sequence). The CDR3 loop is CSARTQGGEKLFF. The CDR3 nucleotides are TGCAGTGCTAGAACCCAGGGAGGCGAAAAACTGTTTTTT.

This clonotype was detected ten times or more. The chain recombines TRBV20-1 with TRBJ2-7; D may be TRBD1 (5 bases). V was cut by 5 bases and J by 2 bases, with 13 bases left in between. The germline V gene has CDR1 DFQATT and CDR2 SNEGSKA (reference sequence). This CDR3 is built from 13 residues. The CDR3 nucleotides are TGCAGTGCTTTCCACAGGCCTACCTACGAGCAGTACTTC. Translating gives CSAFHRPTYEQYF.

This clonotype was picked up many times. The chain has TRBV7-2 and TRBJ1-5; D is ambiguous. Germline lookup yields CDR1 SGHTA and CDR2 FQGNSA. Trimming left V 3 bases short and J 3 bases short, with 12 bases between. The CDR3 sequence is 15 residues long. The CDR3 DNA is TGTGCCAGCAGCTTGGGTTCAGGACTCAATCAGCCCCAGCATTTT. Its protein is CASSLGSGLNQPQHF.